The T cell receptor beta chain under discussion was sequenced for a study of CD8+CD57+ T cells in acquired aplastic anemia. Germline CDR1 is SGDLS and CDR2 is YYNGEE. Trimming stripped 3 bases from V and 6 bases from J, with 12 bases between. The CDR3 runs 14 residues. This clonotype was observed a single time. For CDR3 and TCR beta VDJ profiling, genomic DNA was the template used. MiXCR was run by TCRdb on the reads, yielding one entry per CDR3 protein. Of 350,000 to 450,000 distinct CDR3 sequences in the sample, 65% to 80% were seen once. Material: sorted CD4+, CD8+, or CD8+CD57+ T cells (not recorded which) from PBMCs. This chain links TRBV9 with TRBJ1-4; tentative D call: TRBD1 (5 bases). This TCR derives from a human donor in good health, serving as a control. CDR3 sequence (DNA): TGTGCCAGCAGCGCCGACAGTCCCTATGAAAAACTGTTTTTT. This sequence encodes CASSADSPYEKLFF.